This is a list of T cell receptor beta chains from one sample in a study of blood T cells in healthy people across ages. MiXCR was run by TCRdb on the 5' RACE reads, yielding one entry per CDR3 protein. The profile covers more than 800,000 distinct CDR3 sequences, with 40% to 55% appearing a single time and under 20% taken by the ten largest. Sequencing was performed on blood. The source of these receptors is a woman between 55 and 75 years old in good health. The CDR3 runs from the conserved cysteine through the conserved F or W. D genes are given only for firm matches. Some rows have no size entry. The others give once, few or many, or a class for an expanded clone.

>TRBV7-2|NA|TRBJ2-7|NA
TGTGCCAGCAGCTTAAGTGAGGTCGAGCAGTACTTC
CASSLSEVEQYF
>TRBV9|NA|TRBJ2-7|NA
TGTGCCAGCAGCGCTTTCGTCATTACCTCCTACAATGAGCAGTACTTC
CASSAFVITSYNEQYF
>TRBV6-1|NA|TRBJ1-5|NA
TGTGCCAGCAGCCCCCGGGACACCTTCAATCAGCCCCAGCATTTT
CASSPRDTFNQPQHF
>TRBV2|NA|TRBJ2-1|TRBD2
TGTGCCAGCAGGGCGAGCGGGAGGGCCTACAATGAGCAGTTCTTC
CASRASGRAYNEQFF
>TRBV9|NA|TRBJ1-5|NA
TGTGCCAGCAGCGTAGAGGGCCAGGTCAGTGGGCCCCAGCATTTT
CASSVEGQVSGPQHF
>TRBV20-1|NA|TRBJ1-1|NA
TGCAGCCCCTCGGGGGGGTACACTGAAGCTTTCTTT
CSPSGGYTEAFF
>TRBV27|NA|TRBJ1-6|NA
TGTGCCAGCAGTGACACGTATAATTCACCCCTCCACTTT
CASSDTYNSPLHF
>TRBV6-5|NA|TRBJ2-5|NA
TGTGCCAGCAGTTATGGCGGGGGCTCCTACAATGAGCAGTACTTC
CASSYGGGSYNEQYF
>TRBV29-1|many|TRBJ2-2|NA
TGCAGCGTCCGCAGTGGGAACACCGGGGAGCTGTTTTTT
CSVRSGNTGELFF
>TRBV20-1|NA|TRBJ2-5|NA
TGCAGTGCTAGCCCGGGACTCGAAACGGCCAATGAGCAGTACTTC
CSASPGLETANEQYF
>TRBV27|NA|TRBJ2-1|NA
TGTGCCAGCAGTACCCCCGGACGGAACCCCTACAATGAGCAGTTCTTC
CASSTPGRNPYNEQFF
>TRBV7-9|few|TRBJ1-4|NA
TGTGCCAGCAGCTTAGGAGGGACGGCTAATGAAAAACTGTTTTTT
CASSLGGTANEKLFF
>TRBV7-2|NA|TRBJ2-7|TRBD2
TGTGCCAGCAGCTTAAAGTTTTGGTCTAGCGGGACCACTTTCTCCTACGAGCAGTACTTC
CASSLKFWSSGTTFSYEQYF
>TRBV20-1|NA|TRBJ2-7|NA
TGCAGTGCTAGCGACAGGAACTACGAGCAGTACTTC
CSASDRNYEQYF
>TRBV5-1|few|TRBJ2-1|TRBD2
TGCGCCAGCAGCTCCGGGAGGTCGGTCACCTACAATGAGCAGTTCTTC
CASSSGRSVTYNEQFF
>TRBV9|few|TRBJ2-5|TRBD2
TGTGCCAGCAGCGTAGGGACTAGCGAAAACAATGAGCAGTACTTC
CASSVGTSENNEQYF
>TRBV15|few|TRBJ2-3|TRBD2
TGTGCCACCAGCAGAGAAGGCCTCGGCGGGAGGGATACGCAGTATTTT
CATSREGLGGRDTQYF
>TRBV7-9|few|TRBJ2-1|TRBD2
TGTGCCAGCAGCCTCGGACTAGTTCATGAGCAGTTCTTC
CASSLGLVHEQFF
>TRBV7-9|once|TRBJ1-2|TRBD1
TGTGCCAGCAGCTTATATGGGACAGGGGGCGCGTCCATCCCGGATGGCTACACCTTC
CASSLYGTGGASIPDGYTF
>TRBV3-1|NA|TRBJ2-7|TRBD1
TGTGCCAGCAGCCTTCGACAGGGTGGCGGTTACGAGCAGTACTTC
CASSLRQGGGYEQYF
>TRBV20-1|NA|TRBJ2-1|TRBD2
TGCAGTGCTAGAACCATGACTAGCGGGGGCTATGAGCAGTTCTTC
CSARTMTSGGYEQFF
>TRBV20-1|few|TRBJ1-1|NA
TGCAGTGCCCGCCCAGGGAACGCTGAAGCTTTCTTT
CSARPGNAEAFF
>TRBV11-2|NA|TRBJ1-5|NA
TGTGCCAGCAGCTTAGGATTGGGCAAGCCCCAGCATTTT
CASSLGLGKPQHF
>TRBV27|few|TRBJ2-1|NA
TGTGCCAGCAGTTCACGGGCTTACAATGAGCAGTTCTTC
CASSSRAYNEQFF
>TRBV11-3|NA|TRBJ2-1|TRBD2
TGTGCCAGCAGCCTCAGTCTAGCGGGCAGTGAGCAGTTCTTC
CASSLSLAGSEQFF
>TRBV29-1|NA|TRBJ2-5|TRBD2
TGCAGCGCTCGTCGGGGGGTAGAGACCCAGTACTTC
CSARRGVETQYF
>TRBV3-1|NA|TRBJ2-1|NA
TGTGCCAGCAGCCTGGCCGGGACTCTTTTCAATGAGCAGTTCTTC
CASSLAGTLFNEQFF
>TRBV20-1|NA|TRBJ2-5|NA
TGCAGTGCCGGGAATGTTGGAGAGACCCAGTACTTC
CSAGNVGETQYF
>TRBV27|NA|TRBJ1-2|TRBD1
TGTGCCAGCAGCCCACAGGGGGTTTATGGCTACACCTTC
CASSPQGVYGYTF
>TRBV5-1|many|TRBJ2-3|TRBD2
TGTGCCAGCAGTTTGGCGGGGGGCACAGATACGCAGTATTTT
CASSLAGGTDTQYF
>TRBV6-2/TRBV6-3|many|TRBJ2-7|NA
TGTGCCAGCAGCCCCCAAGCGCGGCAGTACTTC
CASSPQARQYF
>TRBV3-1|NA|TRBJ2-3|NA
TGTGCCAGCAGCCACGGGACACCGTACACAGATACGCAGTATTTT
CASSHGTPYTDTQYF
>TRBV11-3|once|TRBJ2-1|TRBD1
TGTGCCAGCAGCTCGGACAGGGGAGGTGAGCAGTTCTTC
CASSSDRGGEQFF
>TRBV28|NA|TRBJ2-3|TRBD2
TGTGCCAGCAGCCCGTTATACGCGCGGGAGGGGATTGATACGCAGTATTTT
CASSPLYAREGIDTQYF
>TRBV11-2|few|TRBJ2-5|NA
TGTGCCAGCAGCTCGCAGGGTCCCACCCTCCGGGAGACCCAGTACTTC
CASSSQGPTLRETQYF
>TRBV13|NA|TRBJ2-7|TRBD1
TGTGCCAGCAGCTTACGTGGGACAGGGAAGAACGAGCGGTACTTC
CASSLRGTGKNERYF
>TRBV6-1|NA|TRBJ2-1|NA
TGTGCCAGCAGTGAAGCCAGGGATGAGCAGTTCTTC
CASSEARDEQFF
>TRBV7-3|NA|TRBJ2-5|NA
TGTGCCAGCGCGCTCCTAGGGGGGGCGTTTGAGACCCAGTACTTC
CASALLGGAFETQYF
>TRBV4-1|NA|TRBJ2-1|NA
TGCGCCAGCAGCCAAGAGTTGGGCAGTGTGGATGAGCAGTTCTTC
CASSQELGSVDEQFF